The entry below gives a single T cell receptor (beta chain) sequence along with its context. Its specificity is unknown. This sample is drawn from a study of radiotherapy plus CTLA-4 blockade in lung cancer. Study summary: 18% of patients responded objectively, and approximately 31% achieved disease control.

This table comes from immunoSEQ multiplex PCR, and its TCRdb copy is limited to in-frame clones, with some not included. The repertoire holds over 75,000 clones, 83% seen once, with roughly 0.84% in the top ten. Germline values: CDR1 SGHRS, CDR2 YFSETQ. CDR3 size: 14 residues. Trimming took 1 base from V and 7 from J, leaving 11 bases between them. The study, taken as a whole, reports: Among blood TCR repertoires after radiotherapy plus ipilimumab, tumor-derived clones expanded.

Participants had chemo-refractory metastatic non-small-cell lung cancer and were treated with focal radiation plus ipilimumab CTLA-4 blockade. The V and J genes are TRBV5-1 and TRBJ2-2, with D unresolved. The specimen comprised peripheral blood, sampled from a patient treated with radiotherapy plus ipilimumab. The source of this sequence is a human donor with non-small cell lung cancer who had stable disease on radiotherapy plus ipilimumab. The CDR3 nucleotides are TGCGCCAGCAGCTTGCCAGCTATCAACGGGGAGCTGTTTTTT. Protein product: CASSLPAINGELFF.